The clone carrying this T cell receptor beta chain was recorded a few times. What it recognizes is unknown. CDR3 length: 15 residues. Trimming removed 8 bases at V and 0 bases at J, with 13 bases between. In germline, CDR1 is ENHRY, CDR2 SYGVKD. The data stem from a study of T cell repertoires in cytomegalovirus infection. General study findings and limits: HLA-C-restricted, CMV-specific TCR beta clonotypes were dominant ex vivo. CMV carriers having the relevant HLA were flagged by cumulative public TCR beta family frequency.

TCRdb itself ran the reads through MiXCR, one entry per CDR3 protein. Seen here are about 260,000 distinct CDR3 sequences, about an eighth observed once, and the top ten hold about 10%. This TCR was recovered from a human donor in good health (CMV status not recorded). Some clones in this sample may be carry-over from other donors' samples. The chain is built from TRBV10-3 and TRBJ2-2; weak D call: TRBD2 (5 bases). Sequenced input: PBMCs. The CDR3: CAIQREIANTGELFF. Here the CDR3 DNA reads TGTGCCATCCAGAGGGAAATTGCGAACACCGGGGAGCTGTTTTTT.